Presented here are 6 T cell receptor beta chains from one specimen sequenced in a study of glioma-infiltrating T cells after dendritic cell vaccination. Sequencing used immunoSEQ multiplex PCR; TCRdb keeps in-frame clones, though not all of them. The sample yields about 21,000 clones, 79% seen once. Source: blood, taken before dendritic cell vaccination. These receptors were obtained from a human donor with glioblastoma.

The genes are TRBV18 and TRBJ2-5; TRBD1 matches at 8 bases. Germline CDR1 KGHSH, CDR2 LQKENI. V shed 2 bases and J 4 bases; nucleotides not matched to a gene: 6. The CDR3 sequence is 15 residues long. CDR3 loop: CASSPFTGGRETQYF. CDR3 DNA sequence: TGTGCCAGCTCACCATTCACAGGGGGAAGAGAGACCCAGTACTTC.

The V call is TRBV21-1, the J call TRBJ2-1; whether TRBD2, the table's D call, matches the DNA was not checked. TRBV21-1 is classified as a pseudogene. The CDR3 spans 13 residues. Written as DNA, the CDR3 is TGTGCCGGAAACCGGGACTGCGGCAATGAGCAGTTCTTC. It translates to CAGNRDCGNEQFF.

The V and J genes are TRBV29-1 and TRBJ2-5; 9 bases agree with TRBD1. The J call may not be correct, given that the DNA end is closer to TRBJ2-7. The germline V gene encodes CDR1 SQVTM and CDR2 ANQGSEA. The CDR3 is 13 residues long. The CDR3 nucleotides are TGCAGCGTTTTCGGGGACAGGGCATACGAGCAGTACTTC. Protein product: CSVFGDRAYEQYF.

The CDR3: CASSPWAGASAKNIQYF. The CDR3 nucleotides are TGTGCCAGCAGCCCTTGGGCAGGGGCCTCAGCCAAAAACATTCAGTACTTC. The chain joins TRBV4-2 to TRBJ2-4; D perhaps matches TRBD1 (6 bases). The CDR3 covers 17 residues. Germline lookup yields CDR1 LGHNA and CDR2 YNFKEQ. The V and J ends lost 4 bases and 0 bases respectively, with 16 bases between them.

V usage is TRBV7-9 and J usage is TRBJ2-2; 7 bases line up with TRBD1. Unmatched junction bases numbered 2, after V lost 3 bases and J lost 4 bases. The CDR3 spans 14 residues. Germline-derived CDR1 and CDR2 are SEHNR and FQNEAQ (reference sequence). The chain's CDR3 is CASSFSGGTGELFF. In DNA form, the CDR3 reads TGTGCCAGCAGCTTCTCAGGGGGCACCGGGGAGCTGTTTTTT.

V usage is TRBV19 and J usage is TRBJ1-5; TRBD1 matches at 9 bases. J was trimmed by 6 bases and V by 6 bases; bases with no gene match: 9. The CDR3 consists of 15 residues. The germline CDR1 and CDR2 sequences are LNHDA and SQIVND (reference sequence). This CDR3 reads CASRAQGAHGQPQHF. DNA for the CDR3: TGTGCCAGTAGAGCACAGGGGGCGCACGGTCAGCCCCAGCATTTT.